This TCR beta chain was identified in a study of vaccination and CD4 T cells after COVID-19. Study-level points and caveats: Vaccine-specific clones in convalescent patients were spike mono-reactive in 304 of 307 cases.

This clonotype came up a few times. Its antigen is unidentified. Germline CDR1 and CDR2: DFQATT and SNEGSKA (reference sequence). CDR3 size: 12 residues. V lost 3 bases to trimming and J lost 4 bases, with 9 bases between them. Sequencing of DNA taken from cultured CD4+ T cells relied on the Oncomine TCR Beta short-read assay. TCRdb re-analysed the PCR reads in MiXCR, keeping a single row per CDR3 protein. The data contain about 21,000 distinct CDR3 sequences, approximately 40% of them seen just once; the ten biggest clones take up more than 7.5%. The treatment was: approximately nine-day PBMC culture with coronavirus spike peptide pools or control peptides (ViraFEST assay). Spanning March to December 2020, the positive PCR dates came before US Alpha, Beta and Delta variants. At both days 3 and 7, half the medium was replaced with fresh IL-2 medium.

The chain joins TRBV20-1 to TRBJ1-2; D call uncertain. The receptor comes from a human donor who had recovered from COVID-19. The source was CD4+ T cells from blood, cultured in vitro, collected after SARS-CoV-2 vaccination. The CDR3 region has the DNA TGCAGTGCTAGGGACTTCGGCTATGGCTACACCTTC. It specifies CSARDFGYGYTF.